The present TCR beta chain was sequenced within a study of blood T cell repertoires in COVID-19. Study-level background: Donors in the United States, Italy and Spain gave samples during acute or convalescent COVID-19. Sample material is recorded as cDNA or gDNA derived from T cells, B-cell-depleted T cells, or PBMCs.

The germline CDR1 and CDR2 sequences are LGHDT and YNNKEL (reference sequence). The CDR3 consists of 16 residues. Germline trimming cut 4 bases from V and 4 bases from J; bases unmatched to any gene: 6. Per the authors' pipeline: From reference gene primer amplification, estimates of nucleated cell counts were derived. Here immunoSEQ multiplex PCR was the method, and the copy in TCRdb shows in-frame clones only, minus some. V and J calls and clone size are copied from that table; D and trimming were computed from the DNA. This sample has under 300,000 clones; 70% to 80% occur once, and the top ten carry 3% to 3.5%.

The sequenced sample was peripheral blood. This TCR was recovered from a woman aged 80 or over with acute or convalescent COVID-19. The chain combines TRBV3-1 (or the pseudogene TRBV3-2) with TRBJ1-3, with 11 bases aligning to TRBD1. CDR3 bases: TGTGCCAGCAGCCTAGGACAGGGGGCGAAAGGAAACACCATATATTTT. Its translation: CASSLGQGAKGNTIYF.